This T cell receptor beta chain was documented in a study of blood T cell repertoires in COVID-19. The wider study: Samples of COVID-19 (acute and convalescent) were obtained from the United States, Italy and Spain.

Germline lookup yields CDR1 SNHLY and CDR2 FYNNEI. The CDR3 loop spans 15 amino acids. For this clone: At one boundary the junction diverges from the germline segment, which might be a read error.

As handled by the study authors: It was from reference gene primer amplification that nucleated cell counts were estimated. Using immunoSEQ multiplex PCR, the repertoire was profiled, and TCRdb retains in-frame clones only, with some absent. V, J and clone size are taken as reported in that table, and D and trimming were inferred from the DNA itself. The sample yields 150,000 or so clones, more than 75% seen once. The J gene is TRBJ1-1, the V gene TRBV2; 9 bases fit TRBD1. Sequencing used peripheral blood. This sequence originates from a human donor with acute or convalescent COVID-19. The donor label of this sample is uncertain. CDR3 nucleotide sequence: TGTGCCAGCAGAAGGGACAGGGTTGGGAACGCTGAAGCTTTCTTT. This codes for CASRRDRVGNAEAFF.